The clone carrying this T cell receptor beta chain was counted many times. The sample comes from a study of identical twins. TCRdb processed the 5' RACE reads anew with MiXCR; each CDR3 protein has one entry. The repertoire has 350,000 to 450,000 distinct CDR3 sequences, under 20% of them found once; the top ten carry 9% to 15%. After removal of 6 bases from V and 4 bases from J, the junction contained 1 base not matched to a gene. Germline V gene sequence: CDR1 MDHEN, CDR2 SYDVKM. The CDR3 is made up of 13 amino acids. Material for sequencing was naive T cells sorted from blood. The chain has TRBV28 and TRBJ2-1; 9 bases match TRBD2. This clonotype was sampled from a man aged 50 to 59 in good health. CDR3 sequence reads: CASRTSGYNEQFF. The CDR3 DNA is TGTGCCAGCAGGACTAGCGGTTACAATGAGCAGTTCTTC. Full variable domain (rest looked up from reference TRBV28 and TRBJ2-1): DVKVTQSSRYLVKRTGEKVFLECVQDMDHENMFWYRQDPGLGLRLIYFSYDVKMKEKGDIPEGYSVSREKKERFSLILESASTNQTSMYLCASRTSGYNEQFFGPGTRLTVL.